Below, 12 T cell receptor beta chains from the same sample are listed, as sequenced in a study of STAT5B mutations in CD4+ large granular lymphocyte leukemia. Method: immunoSEQ multiplex PCR; TCRdb's copy keeps in-frame clones and lacks some. The data show 30,000 or so clones, about four fifths seen once. Sequenced input: CD4+ T cells from blood buffy coats. The receptors were sampled from a human donor in good health.

The rearrangement uses TRBV30 and TRBJ1-1; 10 bases are shared with TRBD1. The length of the CDR3 is 18 residues. Trimming removed 2 bases from V and 6 bases from J; junction bases left unmatched: 18. Per the germline V gene, CDR1 is GTSNPN and CDR2 is SVGIG (reference sequence). The DNA of the CDR3 is TGTGCCTGGAGTCTAAAAAGGACAGGGGGTAGAGGGGGGGCTGAAGCTTTCTTT. It codes for CAWSLKRTGGRGGAEAFF.

V is TRBV6-6 and J is TRBJ2-4; D perhaps matches TRBD2 (6 bases). Deletions cut 5 bases from V and 11 bases from J, with 19 bases between. Germline loops: CDR1 MNHNY, CDR2 SVGAGI (reference sequence). The CDR3 runs 14 residues. This CDR3 reads CASSRLSRLDFQYF. The CDR3 DNA sequence: TGTGCCAGCAGTCGCCTATCACGACTAGATTTTCAGTACTTC.

The genes are TRBV25-1 and TRBJ2-5; 8 positions match TRBD2. CDR1 MGHDK and CDR2 SYGVNS come from the germline V gene. V gave up 5 bases and J gave up 5 bases; unmatched junction bases: 7. The CDR3 spans 14 residues. Written as DNA, the CDR3 is TGTGCCAGCAGTCATCGGGAGGGCCGGGAGACCCAGTACTTC. This gives the protein CASSHREGRETQYF.

This clone turned up a few times. J is TRBJ2-3 and V is TRBV9; D is undetermined. Per germline, CDR1 SGDLS and CDR2 YYNGEE. V dropped 4 bases and J dropped 2 bases, with 20 bases sitting between them. The CDR3 consists of 17 residues. The CDR3 DNA follows: TGTGCCAGCAGCCCCCGCCCTTTGACCCCCCTCACAGATACGCAGTATTTT. Its protein product is CASSPRPLTPLTDTQYF.

The chain has TRBV25-1 and TRBJ2-3; D may be TRBD1 (6 bases). The CDR3 contains 15 residues. The V and J ends lost 4 bases and 2 bases respectively, with 13 bases between them. Germline V lookup: CDR1 MGHDK, CDR2 SYGVNS. The CDR3 nucleotides are TGTGCCAGCAGTGCTTCAGGGGCCTCCACAGATACGCAGTATTTT. This translates into CASSASGASTDTQYF.

The CDR3 nucleotides read TGTGCCAGCTCACCGCACCCAGGGATGAACACCGGGGAGCTGTTTTTT. This codes for CASSPHPGMNTGELFF. The chain employs TRBV18 and TRBJ2-2; D is possibly TRBD1 (5 bases). V lost 3 bases to trimming and J lost 1 base, with 12 bases between them. This CDR3 region has 16 residues. The germline gives CDR1 KGHSH, CDR2 LQKENI.

The rearrangement joins TRBV9 to TRBJ1-3; 10 nucleotides match TRBD1. V lost 4 bases and J lost 4; bases outside the gene matches: 5. The CDR3 is 15 amino acids. Germline V lookup: CDR1 SGDLS, CDR2 YYNGEE. The CDR3, as DNA: TGTGCCAGCAGCATATCGGGACAGGGGGGAAACACCATATATTTT. It translates to CASSISGQGGNTIYF. Based on the CDR3 plus reference TRBV9 and TRBJ1-3, the full variable domain is DSGVTQTPKHLITATGQRVTLRCSPRSGDLSVYWYQQSLDQGLQFLIQYYNGEERAKGNILERFSAQQFPDLHSELNLSSLELGDSALYFCASSISGQGGNTIYFGEGSWLTVV.

The chain has TRBV5-1 and TRBJ2-1, with D perhaps matching TRBD1 (5 bases). The CDR3 spans 14 residues. V was shortened by 4 bases and J by 8 bases, with 16 bases between the two germline ends. Germline V gives CDR1 SGHRS, CDR2 YFSETQ. The CDR3 nucleotides read TGCGCCAGCAGCCCCCGGGCAGGGTACGATGAGCAGTTCTTC. Translated, it gives CASSPRAGYDEQFF.

V and J are TRBV9 and TRBJ1-4, with 9 bases lining up with TRBD1. Trimming removed 4 bases from V and 8 bases from J; junction bases left unmatched: 9. CDR3 length: 15 amino acids. Germline V gives CDR1 SGDLS, CDR2 YYNGEE. The CDR3 sequence: CASSYKTGGREKLFF. CDR3 nucleotide sequence: TGTGCCAGCAGCTATAAGACAGGGGGTCGAGAAAAACTGTTTTTT.

This clone was detected a few times. The rearrangement joins TRBV6-5 to TRBJ1-1; 7 bases fit TRBD1. Trimming at V came to 10 bases and at J to 4 bases, leaving 12 bases not matched to a gene. This CDR3 is 14 amino acids long. Germline CDR1 MNHEY, CDR2 SVGAGI. In DNA form, the CDR3 reads TGTGCCACCATTCTGAGGGGGCAGGGCACTGAAGCTTTCTTT. Protein product: CATILRGQGTEAFF.

This clone was recorded a few times. As DNA, the CDR3 is TGTGCCAGTAGTAAGTACAAGACCTCTGGGGCCAACGTCCTGACTTTC. It is translated as CASSKYKTSGANVLTF. V gene TRBV19 combines with J gene TRBJ2-6; D not certain. Trimming removed 4 bases from V and 0 bases from J, with 10 bases in between. CDR1 and CDR2 (germline): LNHDA, SQIVND (reference sequence). This CDR3 contains 16 residues.

The genes are TRBV6-1 and TRBJ2-1, with a tentative D call TRBD1 (5 bases). The V end lost 8 bases, the J end lost 0 bases, and 14 bases lay between the germline ends. CDR3 size: 15 residues. Per the germline V gene, CDR1 is MNHNS and CDR2 is SASEGT. The CDR3 DNA is TGTGCCAGCCAATCGGGCAGGGTCTCCTACAATGAGCAGTTCTTC. This encodes CASQSGRVSYNEQFF.